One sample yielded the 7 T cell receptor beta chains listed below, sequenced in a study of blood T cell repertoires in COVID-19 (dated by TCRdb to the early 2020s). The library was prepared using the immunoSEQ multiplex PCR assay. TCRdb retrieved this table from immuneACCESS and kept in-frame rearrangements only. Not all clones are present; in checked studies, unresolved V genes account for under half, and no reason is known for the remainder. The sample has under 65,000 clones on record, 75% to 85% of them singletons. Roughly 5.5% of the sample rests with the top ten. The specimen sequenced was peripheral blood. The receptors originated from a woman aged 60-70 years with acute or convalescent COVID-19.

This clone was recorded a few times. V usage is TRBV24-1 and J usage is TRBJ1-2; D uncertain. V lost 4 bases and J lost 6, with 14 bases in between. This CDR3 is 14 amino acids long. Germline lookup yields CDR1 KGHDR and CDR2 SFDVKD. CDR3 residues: CATSDPPTQDGYTF. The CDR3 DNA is TGTGCCACCAGTGACCCTCCCACTCAGGATGGCTACACCTTC.

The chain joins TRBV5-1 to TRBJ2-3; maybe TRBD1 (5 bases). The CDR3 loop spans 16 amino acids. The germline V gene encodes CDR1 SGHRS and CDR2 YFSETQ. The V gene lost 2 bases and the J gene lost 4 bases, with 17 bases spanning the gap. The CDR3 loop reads CASSLGWSGPPDTQYF. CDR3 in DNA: TGCGCCAGCAGCTTAGGGTGGTCAGGGCCCCCAGATACGCAGTATTTT.

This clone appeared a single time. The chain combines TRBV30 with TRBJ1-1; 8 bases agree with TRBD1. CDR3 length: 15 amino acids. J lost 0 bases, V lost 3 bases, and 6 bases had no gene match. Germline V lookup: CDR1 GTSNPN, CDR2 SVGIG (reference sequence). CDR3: CAWRGGTGVNTEAFF. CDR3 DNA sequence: TGTGCCTGGAGAGGGGGGACAGGAGTGAACACTGAAGCTTTCTTT.

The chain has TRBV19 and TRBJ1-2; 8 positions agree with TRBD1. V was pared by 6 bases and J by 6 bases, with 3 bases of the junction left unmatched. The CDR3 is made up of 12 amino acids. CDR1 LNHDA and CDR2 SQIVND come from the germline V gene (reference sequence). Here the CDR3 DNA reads TGTGCCAGTAGGCCACAGGGGGATGGCTACACCTTC. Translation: CASRPQGDGYTF.

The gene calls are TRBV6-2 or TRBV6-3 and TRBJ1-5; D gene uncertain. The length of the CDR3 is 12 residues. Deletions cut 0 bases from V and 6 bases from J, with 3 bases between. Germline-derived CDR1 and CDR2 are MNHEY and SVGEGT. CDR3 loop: CASSYSSQPQHF. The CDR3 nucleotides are TGTGCCAGCAGTTACTCGAGTCAGCCCCAGCATTTT.

The CDR3 sequence: CASSLIGREDYGYTF. The CDR3 DNA sequence: TGTGCCAGCAGCTTAATTGGGAGGGAGGACTATGGCTACACCTTC. V usage is TRBV7-8 and J usage is TRBJ1-2; D gene uncertain. This CDR3 region has 15 residues. CDR1 SGHVS and CDR2 FQNEAQ come from the germline V gene. Trimming pared 2 bases from V and 3 bases from J, leaving 13 bases between.

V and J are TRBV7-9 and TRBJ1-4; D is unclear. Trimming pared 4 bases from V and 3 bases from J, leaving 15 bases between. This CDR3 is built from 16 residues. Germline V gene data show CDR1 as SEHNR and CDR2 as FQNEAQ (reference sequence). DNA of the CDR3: TGTGCCAGCAGCTCTGTCGGTTCACTGGCTAATGAAAAACTGTTTTTT. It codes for CASSSVGSLANEKLFF.